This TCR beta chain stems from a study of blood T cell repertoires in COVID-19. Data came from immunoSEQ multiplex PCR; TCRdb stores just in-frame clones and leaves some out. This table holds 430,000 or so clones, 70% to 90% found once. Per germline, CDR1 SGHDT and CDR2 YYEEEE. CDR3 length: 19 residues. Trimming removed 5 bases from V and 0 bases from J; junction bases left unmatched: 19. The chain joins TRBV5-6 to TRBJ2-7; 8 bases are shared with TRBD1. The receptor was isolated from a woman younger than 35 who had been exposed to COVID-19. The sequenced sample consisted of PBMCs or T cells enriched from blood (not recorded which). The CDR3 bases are TGTGCCAGCAGGATTTGGGCGGGACAGGCGGCCCATTCCTCCTACGAGCAGTACTTC. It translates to CASRIWAGQAAHSSYEQYF.